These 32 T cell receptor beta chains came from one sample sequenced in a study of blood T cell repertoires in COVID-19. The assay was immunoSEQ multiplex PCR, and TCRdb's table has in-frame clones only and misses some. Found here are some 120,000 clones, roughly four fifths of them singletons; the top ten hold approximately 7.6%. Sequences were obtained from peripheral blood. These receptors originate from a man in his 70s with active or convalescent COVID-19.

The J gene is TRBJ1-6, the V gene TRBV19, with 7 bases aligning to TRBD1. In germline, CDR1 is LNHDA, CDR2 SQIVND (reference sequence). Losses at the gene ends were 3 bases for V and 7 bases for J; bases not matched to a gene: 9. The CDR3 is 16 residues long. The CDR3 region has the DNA TGTGCCAGTAGTATTTCCGAGACAGGGCCAAATTCACCCCTCCACTTT. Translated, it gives CASSISETGPNSPLHF.

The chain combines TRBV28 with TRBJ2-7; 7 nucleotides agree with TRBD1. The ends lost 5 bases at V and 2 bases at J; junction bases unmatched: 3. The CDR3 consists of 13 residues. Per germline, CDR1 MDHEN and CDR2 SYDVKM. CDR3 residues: CASSLGTAYEQYF. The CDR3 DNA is TGTGCCAGCAGTCTAGGGACAGCCTACGAGCAGTACTTC.

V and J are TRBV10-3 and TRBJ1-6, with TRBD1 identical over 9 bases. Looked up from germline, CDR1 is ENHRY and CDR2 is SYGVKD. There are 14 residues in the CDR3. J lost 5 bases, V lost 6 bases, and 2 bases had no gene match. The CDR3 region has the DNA TGTGCCATCAGGGGGACAGGGAATAATTCACCCCTCCACTTT. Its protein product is CAIRGTGNNSPLHF.

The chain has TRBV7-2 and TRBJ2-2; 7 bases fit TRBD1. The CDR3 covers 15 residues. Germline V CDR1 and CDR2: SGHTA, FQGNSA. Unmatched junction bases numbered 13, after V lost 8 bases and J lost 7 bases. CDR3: CASGRQGSLVGELFF. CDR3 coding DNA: TGTGCCAGCGGTCGACAGGGTTCCCTTGTCGGGGAGCTGTTTTTT.

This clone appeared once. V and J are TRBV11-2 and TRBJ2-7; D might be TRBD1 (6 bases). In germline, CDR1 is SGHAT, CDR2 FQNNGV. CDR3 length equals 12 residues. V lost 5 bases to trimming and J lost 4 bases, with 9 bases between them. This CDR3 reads CASSAQGYEQYF. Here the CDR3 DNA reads TGTGCCAGCAGCGCTCAGGGGTACGAGCAGTACTTC.

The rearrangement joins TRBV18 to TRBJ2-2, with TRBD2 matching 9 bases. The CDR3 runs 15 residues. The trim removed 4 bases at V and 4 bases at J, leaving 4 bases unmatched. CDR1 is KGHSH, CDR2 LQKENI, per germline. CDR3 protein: CASSLVAGVTGELFF. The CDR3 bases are TGTGCCAGCTCACTTGTAGCGGGAGTCACCGGGGAGCTGTTTTTT.

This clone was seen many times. CDR3 loop: CASRPRLLGQGGIGELFF. DNA of the CDR3: TGTGCCAGCAGACCCCGGTTGTTGGGACAGGGGGGAATCGGGGAGCTGTTTTTT. V usage is TRBV28 and J usage is TRBJ2-2; TRBD1 aligns across 11 bases. With 6 bases clipped from V and 7 bases from J, the junction kept 16 bases outside the gene matches. Germline loops: CDR1 MDHEN, CDR2 SYDVKM. The CDR3 totals 18 residues.

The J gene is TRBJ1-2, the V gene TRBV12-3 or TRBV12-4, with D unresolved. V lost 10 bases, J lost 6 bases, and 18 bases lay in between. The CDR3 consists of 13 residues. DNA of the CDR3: TGTGCCATAACCAACCCCCGGAGAAATGGCTACACCTTC. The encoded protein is CAITNPRRNGYTF.

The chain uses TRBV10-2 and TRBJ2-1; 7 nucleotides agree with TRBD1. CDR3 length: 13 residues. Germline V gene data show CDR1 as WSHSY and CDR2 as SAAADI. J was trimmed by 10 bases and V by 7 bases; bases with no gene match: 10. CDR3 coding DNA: TGCGCCAGCACCCAGGGGGTGGCTCAAGAGCAGTTCTTC. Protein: CASTQGVAQEQFF.

The CDR3 DNA sequence: TGTGCCAGCAGCGTCTCCGGGACTAGCGGGGGGGCCATTCGAGATACGCAGTATTTT. Translating it yields CASSVSGTSGGAIRDTQYF. V gene TRBV7-2 combines with J gene TRBJ2-3; 16 bases are a match to TRBD2. V was clipped by 5 bases and J by 5 bases; unmatched bases: 13. CDR1 and CDR2 from the germline V gene are SGHTA and FQGNSA. The CDR3 extends over 19 amino acids.

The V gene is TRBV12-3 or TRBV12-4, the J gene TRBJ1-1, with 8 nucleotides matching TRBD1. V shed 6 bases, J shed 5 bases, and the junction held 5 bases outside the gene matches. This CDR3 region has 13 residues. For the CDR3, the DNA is TGTGCCAGCAGCCAACAGGGGGGTACTGAAGCTTTCTTT. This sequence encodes CASSQQGGTEAFF.

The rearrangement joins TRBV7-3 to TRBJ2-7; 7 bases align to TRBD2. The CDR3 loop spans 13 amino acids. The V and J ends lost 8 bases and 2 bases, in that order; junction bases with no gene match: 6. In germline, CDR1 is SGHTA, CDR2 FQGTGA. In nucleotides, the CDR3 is TGTGCCAGCTCCACCGGGGGGACCTACGAGCAGTACTTC. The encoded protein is CASSTGGTYEQYF. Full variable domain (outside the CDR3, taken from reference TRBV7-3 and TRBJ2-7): GAGVSQTPSNKVTEKGKYVELRCDPISGHTALYWYRQSLGQGPEFLIYFQGTGAADDSGLPNDRFFAVRPEGSVSTLKIQRTERGDSAVYLCASSTGGTYEQYFGPGTRLTVT.

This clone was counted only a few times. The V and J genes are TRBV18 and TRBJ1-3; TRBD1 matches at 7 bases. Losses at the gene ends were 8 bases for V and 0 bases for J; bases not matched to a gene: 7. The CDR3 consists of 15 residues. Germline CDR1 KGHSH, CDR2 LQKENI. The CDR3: CASGDRDSSGNTIYF. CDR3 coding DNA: TGTGCCAGCGGGGACCGGGACAGCTCTGGAAACACCATATATTTT.

The CDR3 region is CASSAQTGGLTDTQYF. Here the CDR3 DNA reads TGTGCCAGCAGCGCCCAAACAGGGGGACTCACAGATACGCAGTATTTT. This chain connects TRBV9 to TRBJ2-3; 8 nucleotides agree with TRBD1. The CDR3 has 16 residues. The germline CDR1 and CDR2 sequences are SGDLS and YYNGEE. The V gene end was trimmed by 3 bases and the J gene end by 2 bases; junction bases not matched to a gene: 8.

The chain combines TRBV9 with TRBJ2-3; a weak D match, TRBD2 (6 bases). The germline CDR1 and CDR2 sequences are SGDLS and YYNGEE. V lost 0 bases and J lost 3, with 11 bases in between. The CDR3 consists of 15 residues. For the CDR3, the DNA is TGTGCCAGCAGCGTAGAACCGGGGAGGACAGATACGCAGTATTTT. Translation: CASSVEPGRTDTQYF.

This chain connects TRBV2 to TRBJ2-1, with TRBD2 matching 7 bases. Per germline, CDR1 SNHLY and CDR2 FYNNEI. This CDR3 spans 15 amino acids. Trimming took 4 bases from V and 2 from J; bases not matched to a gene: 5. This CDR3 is CASSVSGNPYNEQFF. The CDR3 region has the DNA TGTGCCAGCAGTGTCAGCGGGAACCCCTACAATGAGCAGTTCTTC.

CDR3 sequence reads: CASSLNGDNYGYTF. CDR3 bases: TGTGCCAGCAGCCTTAACGGAGACAACTATGGCTACACCTTC. This chain uses TRBV3-1 (or the pseudogene TRBV3-2) with TRBJ1-2; no clear D gene. This CDR3 comprises 14 residues. Between the trimmed V and J ends, which lost 4 bases and 2 bases, there was a span of 11 bases. Germline CDR1 is LGHDT and CDR2 is YNNKEL (reference sequence).

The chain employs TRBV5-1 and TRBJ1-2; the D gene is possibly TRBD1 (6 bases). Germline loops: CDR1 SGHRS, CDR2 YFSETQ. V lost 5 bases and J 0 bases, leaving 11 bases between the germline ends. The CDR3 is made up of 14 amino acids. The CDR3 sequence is CASSAGDTNYGYTF. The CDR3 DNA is TGCGCCAGCAGTGCGGGGGACACTAACTATGGCTACACCTTC.

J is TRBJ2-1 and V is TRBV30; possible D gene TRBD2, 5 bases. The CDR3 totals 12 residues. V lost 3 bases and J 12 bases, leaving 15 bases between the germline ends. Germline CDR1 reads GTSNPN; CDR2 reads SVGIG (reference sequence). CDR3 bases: TGTGCCTGGAGCAGCGGAGGAGCTGCGCAGTTCTTC. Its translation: CAWSSGGAAQFF.

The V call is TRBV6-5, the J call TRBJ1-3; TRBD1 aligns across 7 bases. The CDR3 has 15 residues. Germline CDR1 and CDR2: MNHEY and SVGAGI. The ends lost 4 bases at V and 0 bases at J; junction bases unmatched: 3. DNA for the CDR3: TGTGCCAGCAGTTTCAGGACAGGCTCTGGAAACACCATATATTTT. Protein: CASSFRTGSGNTIYF.

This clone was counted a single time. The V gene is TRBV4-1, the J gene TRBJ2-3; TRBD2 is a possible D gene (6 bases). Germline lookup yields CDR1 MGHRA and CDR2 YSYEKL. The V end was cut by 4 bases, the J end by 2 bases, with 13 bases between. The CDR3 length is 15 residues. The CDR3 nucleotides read TGCGCCAGCAGCCTTAGCGGAAAGCCCACAGATACGCAGTATTTT. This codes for CASSLSGKPTDTQYF.

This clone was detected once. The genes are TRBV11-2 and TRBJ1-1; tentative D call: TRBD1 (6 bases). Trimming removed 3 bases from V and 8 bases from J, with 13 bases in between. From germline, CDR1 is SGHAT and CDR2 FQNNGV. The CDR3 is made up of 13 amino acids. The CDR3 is CASSFTGFVEAFF. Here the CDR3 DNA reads TGTGCCAGCAGCTTTACAGGGTTTGTAGAAGCTTTCTTT.

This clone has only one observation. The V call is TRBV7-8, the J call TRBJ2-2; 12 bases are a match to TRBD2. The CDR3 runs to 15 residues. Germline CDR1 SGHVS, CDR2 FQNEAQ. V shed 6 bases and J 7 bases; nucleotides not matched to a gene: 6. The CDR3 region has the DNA TGTGCCAGCAGGTCTAGCGGGGGGGTGAACGGGGAGCTGTTTTTT. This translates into CASRSSGGVNGELFF.

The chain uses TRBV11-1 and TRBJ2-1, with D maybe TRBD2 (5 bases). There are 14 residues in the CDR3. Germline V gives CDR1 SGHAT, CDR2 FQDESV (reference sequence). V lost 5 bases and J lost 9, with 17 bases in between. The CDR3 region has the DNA TGTGCCAGCAGCCCGCAGACAACGGGGAGTGAGCAGTTCTTC. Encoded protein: CASSPQTTGSEQFF.

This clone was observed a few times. The CDR3 loop is CASSGGGETQYF. DNA for the CDR3: TGTGCCAGCAGCGGCGGGGGAGAGACCCAGTACTTC. The V call is TRBV7-7, the J call TRBJ2-5, with 7 nucleotides matching TRBD2. This CDR3 spans 12 amino acids. V lost 5 bases and J lost 4; bases outside the gene matches: 1. CDR1 SSHAT and CDR2 FNYEAQ come from the germline V gene (reference sequence).

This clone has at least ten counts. The CDR3 DNA reads TGTGCCAGAAGCGACGGAGGGTGCCGAGTGGTTTGCAATCAGCCCCAGCATTTT. Encoded protein: CARSDGGCRVVCNQPQHF. The chain recombines TRBV5-3 with TRBJ1-5; D not resolved. TRBV5-3 is filed as an ORF, its function uncertain. Trimming removed 4 bases from V and 2 bases from J, with 22 bases in between. This CDR3 spans 18 amino acids.

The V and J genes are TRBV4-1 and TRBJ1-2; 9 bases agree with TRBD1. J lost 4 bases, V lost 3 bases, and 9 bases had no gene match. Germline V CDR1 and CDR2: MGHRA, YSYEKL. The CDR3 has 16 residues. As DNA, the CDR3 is TGCGCCAGCAGCCAGGTTACAGGGGGCGCCTCCTATGGCTACACCTTC. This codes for CASSQVTGGASYGYTF.

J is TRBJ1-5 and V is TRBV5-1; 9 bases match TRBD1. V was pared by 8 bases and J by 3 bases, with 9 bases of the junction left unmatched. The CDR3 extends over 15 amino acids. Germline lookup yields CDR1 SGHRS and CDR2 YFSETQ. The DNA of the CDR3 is TGCGCCAGTAAACCCGGGACAGGGAACAATCAGCCCCAGCATTTT. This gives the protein CASKPGTGNNQPQHF. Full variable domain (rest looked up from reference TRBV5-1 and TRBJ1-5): KAGVTQTPRYLIKTRGQQVTLSCSPISGHRSVSWYQQTPGQGLQFLFEYFSETQRNKGNFPGRFSGRQFSNSRSEMNVSTLELGDSALYLCASKPGTGNNQPQHFGDGTRLSIL.

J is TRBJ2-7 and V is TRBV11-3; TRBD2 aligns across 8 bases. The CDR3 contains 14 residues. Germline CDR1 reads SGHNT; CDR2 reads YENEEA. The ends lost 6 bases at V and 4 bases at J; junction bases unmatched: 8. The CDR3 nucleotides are TGTGCCAGCAGGCCCCGGGCGGGGGGTTACGAGCAGTACTTC. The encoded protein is CASRPRAGGYEQYF.

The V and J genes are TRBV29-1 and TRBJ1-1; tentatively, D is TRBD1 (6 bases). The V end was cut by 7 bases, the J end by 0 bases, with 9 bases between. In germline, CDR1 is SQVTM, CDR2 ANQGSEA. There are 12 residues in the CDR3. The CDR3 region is CSGGHMNTEAFF. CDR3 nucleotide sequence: TGCAGCGGGGGACACATGAACACTGAAGCTTTCTTT.

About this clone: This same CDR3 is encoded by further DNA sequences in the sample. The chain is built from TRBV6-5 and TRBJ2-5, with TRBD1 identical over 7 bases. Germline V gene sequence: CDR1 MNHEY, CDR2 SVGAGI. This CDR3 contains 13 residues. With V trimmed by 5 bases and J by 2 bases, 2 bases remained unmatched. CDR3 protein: CASSRDRQETQYF. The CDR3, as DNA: TGTGCCAGCAGTCGGGACAGACAAGAGACCCAGTACTTC.

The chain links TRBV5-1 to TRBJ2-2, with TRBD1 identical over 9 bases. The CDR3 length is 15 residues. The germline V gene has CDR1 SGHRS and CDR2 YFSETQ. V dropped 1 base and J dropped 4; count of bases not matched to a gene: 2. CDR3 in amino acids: CASSLTGGFTGELFF. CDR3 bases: TGCGCCAGCAGCTTGACAGGGGGCTTCACCGGGGAGCTGTTTTTT.